The 30 T cell receptor beta chains reported below all come from one sample, sequenced in a study of T cells after yellow fever vaccination. MiXCR was run by TCRdb on the 5' RACE reads, yielding one entry per CDR3 protein. The data show 250,000 or so distinct CDR3 sequences, 3.6% seen once. This specimen consisted of PBMCs, obtained 15 days after the yellow fever booster vaccination. The receptors were gathered from a man aged 18 to 30 who received the YFV17D yellow fever vaccine.

This clonotype occurred many times. The CDR3 coding sequence is TGTGCCAGCATCACCCTGGGGGGGGAGCTGTTTTTT. Translated, it gives CASITLGGELFF. This chain uses TRBV7-9 with TRBJ2-2; no definite D call. V was trimmed by 7 bases and J by 8 bases, leaving 11 bases between them. The CDR3 runs 12 residues. Germline V CDR1 and CDR2: SEHNR, FQNEAQ (reference sequence).

This clonotype has at least ten counts. The chain employs TRBV5-5 and TRBJ2-7; D could derive from TRBD1 or TRBD2 (5 bases each). V shed 5 bases and J shed 2 bases, with 14 bases lying between them. The CDR3 spans 14 residues. Germline CDR1 and CDR2: SGHKS and YYEKEE (reference sequence). This CDR3 is CASSQTRGTYEQYF. In DNA form, the CDR3 reads TGTGCCAGCAGTCAAACCCGGGGCACCTACGAGCAGTACTTC.

This clonotype was observed many times. This sequence joins TRBV6-2 or TRBV6-3 and TRBJ1-2; D unclear. CDR1 is MNHEY, CDR2 SVGEGT, per germline. The CDR3 runs to 18 residues. V was shortened by 0 bases and J by 2 bases, with 19 bases between the two germline ends. In nucleotides, the CDR3 is TGTGCCAGCAGTTACTCCGAGCCGGTAGAAAGTGAGAACTATGGCTACACCTTC. It codes for CASSYSEPVESENYGYTF.

The sample holds many counts of this clonotype. This rearrangement joins TRBV28 to TRBJ2-2; tentatively, D is TRBD2 (6 bases). CDR1 is MDHEN and CDR2 is SYDVKM in the germline V gene. The CDR3 loop spans 12 amino acids. V was cut by 8 bases and J by 6 bases, with 10 bases left in between. The CDR3 spells CASGGEPGELFF. For the CDR3, the DNA is TGTGCCAGCGGAGGGGAGCCCGGGGAGCTGTTTTTT.

This clonotype was seen repeatedly, ten times or more. V usage is TRBV6-1 and J usage is TRBJ1-2; weak D call: TRBD1 (5 bases). With 8 bases removed from V and 4 bases from J, the gap between germline ends came to 20 bases. Germline CDR1 MNHNS, CDR2 SASEGT. The CDR3 sequence is 15 residues long. The CDR3 DNA follows: TGTGCCAGCTATTCCCAGGGTTTTTTACCCTATGGCTACACCTTC. Translating it yields CASYSQGFLPYGYTF.

In its sample, this clonotype was seen many times. The chain joins TRBV5-1 to TRBJ2-2; no firm D call. This CDR3 is built from 13 residues. Trimming shortened V by 2 bases and J by 3 bases, and 5 bases separated the two germline ends. Germline CDR1 SGHRS, CDR2 YFSETQ. The CDR3 protein is CASSLSDTGELFF. The CDR3 bases are TGCGCCAGCAGCTTATCGGACACCGGGGAGCTGTTTTTT.

This clonotype was counted at least ten times. V gene TRBV12-3 or TRBV12-4 combines with J gene TRBJ1-3; no definite D call. There are 14 residues in the CDR3. V was trimmed by 0 bases and J by 0 bases, leaving 3 bases between them. This CDR3 is CASSLAGSGNTIYF. DNA for the CDR3: TGTGCCAGCAGTTTAGCGGGCTCTGGAAACACCATATATTTT.

This clonotype showed up many times. V usage is TRBV5-1 and J usage is TRBJ1-2; 8 bases are shared with TRBD1. This CDR3 has 15 residues. CDR1 is SGHRS and CDR2 is YFSETQ in the germline V gene. J lost 9 bases, V lost 5 bases, and 15 bases had no gene match. This chain's CDR3 is CASRAMGQGASSYTF. The CDR3 bases are TGCGCCAGCAGAGCTATGGGCCAGGGGGCGTCTAGCTACACCTTC.

This clonotype was seen repeatedly, ten times or more. The chain carries TRBV5-1 and TRBJ1-1; D uncertain. CDR3 length: 14 residues. The germline V gene has CDR1 SGHRS and CDR2 YFSETQ. The V and J ends lost 7 bases and 1 base respectively, with 14 bases between them. The CDR3 here is CASFRSAENTEAFF. In nucleotides, the CDR3 is TGCGCCAGCTTCCGTTCAGCCGAGAACACTGAAGCTTTCTTT.

The table lists this clonotype with many counts. V gene TRBV20-1 combines with J gene TRBJ2-1; a possible D gene is TRBD2 (7 bases). The germline V and J ends were trimmed by 6 bases and 0 bases, with 21 bases remaining between them. The germline V gene encodes CDR1 DFQATT and CDR2 SNEGSKA (reference sequence). The CDR3 extends over 17 amino acids. The CDR3 nucleotides are TGCAGTGCCCCTTCGTGGCGGGGGCACTCCTCCTACAATGAGCAGTTCTTC. This encodes CSAPSWRGHSSYNEQFF.

This clonotype was seen many times. This sequence joins TRBV15 and TRBJ1-2; unclear D gene. V shed 1 base and J shed 6 bases, with 15 bases lying between them. The CDR3 is made up of 15 amino acids. CDR1 is LNHNV and CDR2 is YYDKDF in the germline V gene (reference sequence). CDR3 bases: TGTGCCACCAGCAGAGGATTCGACGCGGCGAATGGCTACACCTTC. This encodes CATSRGFDAANGYTF.

This clonotype was seen repeatedly, ten times or more. The chain has TRBV5-5 and TRBJ1-1, with 8 bases matching TRBD1. V trimming: 2 bases; J trimming: 5 bases; junction bases outside the gene matches: 8. The CDR3 contains 15 residues. Germline CDR1 SGHKS, CDR2 YYEKEE (reference sequence). The CDR3 coding sequence is TGTGCCAGCAGCTTTCGCGACAGGGGAAGGACTGAAGCTTTCTTT. Translation: CASSFRDRGRTEAFF.

The table lists this clonotype with many counts. V and J are TRBV19 and TRBJ2-7; a weak D match, TRBD2 (6 bases). Trimming stripped 5 bases from V and 6 bases from J, with 14 bases between. This CDR3 has 13 amino acids. Germline CDR1 and CDR2: LNHDA and SQIVND (reference sequence). In DNA form, the CDR3 reads TGTGCCAGTAGTCTACGGGGAGCGGGCGAGCAGTACTTC. Protein sequence: CASSLRGAGEQYF. The complete variable domain, with remaining parts taken from reference TRBV19 and TRBJ2-7, reads DGGITQSPKYLFRKEGQNVTLSCEQNLNHDAMYWYRQDPGQGLRLIYYSQIVNDFQKGDIAEGYSVSREKKESFPLTVTSAQKNPTAFYLCASSLRGAGEQYFGPGTRLTVT.

There are many counts of this clonotype. V usage is TRBV7-9 and J usage is TRBJ2-2, with D possibly called TRBD1 or TRBD2 (6 bases each). V shed 4 bases and J shed 5 bases, with 14 bases lying between them. CDR1 and CDR2 (germline): SEHNR, FQNEAQ (reference sequence). This CDR3 is 15 amino acids long. The DNA of the CDR3 is TGTGCCAGCAGCTCAACGGGGGCACGGACCGGGGAGCTGTTTTTT. It is translated as CASSSTGARTGELFF.

This clonotype has at least ten counts. The rearrangement uses TRBV5-1 and TRBJ2-7; D is undetermined. Germline V gene data show CDR1 as SGHRS and CDR2 as YFSETQ. This CDR3 spans 13 amino acids. The V end lost 6 bases, the J end lost 0 bases, and 10 bases lay between the germline ends. In DNA, the CDR3 is TGCGCCAGCACTTCCAGCGACTCCTACGAGCAGTACTTC. Translation gives CASTSSDSYEQYF.

This clonotype was picked up a small number of times. The chain recombines TRBV3-1 with TRBJ1-6; 9 nucleotides match TRBD1. After removal of 8 bases from V and 6 bases from J, the junction contained 8 bases not matched to a gene. CDR3 length: 15 residues. Germline V gene data show CDR1 as LGHDT and CDR2 as YNNKEL (reference sequence). CDR3 in amino acids: CASRRTGAINSPLHF. CDR3 bases: TGTGCCAGCCGAAGGACAGGGGCAATTAATTCACCCCTCCACTTT.

This clonotype has more than one count but fewer than ten. The chain joins TRBV2 to TRBJ1-5; 7 bases are a match to TRBD1. The V gene's germline CDR1 is SNHLY and CDR2 FYNNEI. After removal of 4 bases from V and 7 bases from J, the junction contained 7 bases not matched to a gene. The CDR3 totals 14 residues. CDR3 protein: CASSAGGAGQPQHF. Written as DNA, the CDR3 is TGTGCCAGCAGTGCAGGGGGGGCAGGCCAGCCCCAGCATTTT.

This clonotype was seen only a few times. V usage is TRBV20-1 and J usage is TRBJ1-2; TRBD1 is a possible D gene (6 bases). V lost 4 bases and J 7 bases, leaving 22 bases between the germline ends. The CDR3 has 15 residues. The germline V gene has CDR1 DFQATT and CDR2 SNEGSKA (reference sequence). In DNA, the CDR3 is TGCAGTGCTAATGCATTTCAAAGGGGGGTGGGTGGCTACACCTTC. Residues: CSANAFQRGVGGYTF.

This clonotype appeared many times. V usage is TRBV7-3 and J usage is TRBJ2-1; 9 positions agree with TRBD2. The CDR3 sequence is 16 residues long. CDR1 SGHTA and CDR2 FQGTGA come from the germline V gene. The junction had 7 bases not matched to a gene; V was cut back by 2 bases and J by 5 bases. The CDR3 protein is CASSLDQRGADNEQFF. CDR3 nucleotides: TGTGCCAGCAGCTTAGATCAGCGGGGGGCCGACAATGAGCAGTTCTTC.

This clonotype has ten or more counts. This rearrangement joins TRBV5-4 to TRBJ2-1; 7 bases fit TRBD1. This CDR3 contains 13 residues. The germline gives CDR1 SGHNT, CDR2 YYREEE (reference sequence). V gave up 6 bases and J gave up 4 bases; unmatched junction bases: 4. The CDR3 loop reads CASTTDRYNEQFF. In DNA form, the CDR3 reads TGTGCCAGCACCACGGACAGGTACAATGAGCAGTTCTTC.

This clonotype was recorded at least ten times. The chain carries TRBV7-2 and TRBJ2-5, with D possibly TRBD2 on 6 matching bases. V lost 4 bases, J lost 1 base, and 19 bases lay in between. In germline, CDR1 is SGHTA, CDR2 FQGNSA. The CDR3 is made up of 17 amino acids. Here the CDR3 reads CASSSVRLGGGQETQYF. The CDR3 nucleotides read TGTGCCAGCAGCTCAGTCCGTCTCGGGGGAGGCCAAGAGACCCAGTACTTC.

This clonotype was observed at least ten times. The chain joins TRBV7-2 to TRBJ2-3; 7 bases map to TRBD2. The CDR3 loop spans 15 amino acids. Looked up from germline, CDR1 is SGHTA and CDR2 is FQGNSA. The J segment lost 1 base and the V segment lost 5 bases, leaving 6 bases of the junction unmatched. This chain's CDR3 is CASSPLAVGTDTQYF. CDR3 sequence (DNA): TGTGCCAGCAGCCCTCTAGCGGTTGGCACAGATACGCAGTATTTT.

This clonotype showed up many times. The chain joins TRBV12-3 or TRBV12-4 to TRBJ2-5; no clear D gene. This CDR3 is built from 14 residues. V was trimmed by 6 bases and J by 5 bases, leaving 16 bases between them. CDR3 protein: CASSPPDRVETQYF. As DNA, the CDR3 is TGTGCCAGCAGCCCACCGGATAGGGTTGAGACCCAGTACTTC.

This clonotype has ten or more counts. The V and J genes are TRBV29-1 and TRBJ2-5; the D gene is possibly TRBD2 (6 bases). The V end was cut by 6 bases, the J end by 5 bases, with 22 bases between. The CDR3 is made up of 15 amino acids. From germline, CDR1 is SQVTM and CDR2 ANQGSEA. CDR3 nucleotides: TGCAGCGTCAAACGGGGGTCGGTTGCATCGGAGACCCAGTACTTC. Protein sequence: CSVKRGSVASETQYF. Full variable domain (rest looked up from reference TRBV29-1 and TRBJ2-5): SAVISQKPSRDICQRGTSLTIQCQVDSQVTMMFWYRQQPGQSLTLIATANQGSEATYESGFVIDKFPISRPNLTFSTLTVSNMSPEDSSIYLCSVKRGSVASETQYFGPGTRLLVL.

This clonotype was counted ten times or more. This chain links TRBV7-9 with TRBJ2-3; 7 bases fit TRBD2. With V trimmed by 0 bases and J by 0 bases, 6 bases remained unmatched. Looked up from germline, CDR1 is SEHNR and CDR2 is FQNEAQ (reference sequence). CDR3 size: 17 residues. For the CDR3, the DNA is TGTGCCAGCAGCTTAGCGTGGGCTAGCGGCAGCACAGATACGCAGTATTTT. Encoded protein: CASSLAWASGSTDTQYF.

Ten or more counts support this clonotype. The rearrangement joins TRBV7-9 to TRBJ1-4; weak D call: TRBD1 (6 bases). CDR3 length equals 15 residues. From germline, CDR1 is SEHNR and CDR2 FQNEAQ (reference sequence). The V and J ends lost 3 bases and 10 bases respectively, with 18 bases between them. CDR3: CASSFGQSASGKLFF. Here the CDR3 DNA reads TGTGCCAGCAGCTTCGGACAGTCCGCGAGCGGAAAACTGTTTTTT.

This clonotype was recorded at least ten times. V gene TRBV20-1 combines with J gene TRBJ2-7, with TRBD2 matching over 10 bases. J lost 3 bases, V lost 5 bases, and 7 bases had no gene match. This CDR3 has 14 residues. CDR1 is DFQATT and CDR2 is SNEGSKA in the germline V gene (reference sequence). The CDR3 DNA reads TGCAGTGCTGCCGGGACTAGCGACTTCTACGAGCAGTACGTC. Translating gives CSAAGTSDFYEQYV.

At least ten counts were recorded for this clonotype. The chain is built from TRBV4-2 and TRBJ2-1; 11 bases map to TRBD2. Germline assignment: CDR1 LGHNA and CDR2 YNFKEQ. V trimming: 2 bases; J trimming: 5 bases; junction bases outside the gene matches: 2. This CDR3 contains 15 residues. The CDR3 DNA follows: TGTGCCAGCAGCCAACTAGCGGGGGGCCACAATGAGCAGTTCTTC. Translating it yields CASSQLAGGHNEQFF.

This clonotype has at least ten counts. CDR3 DNA sequence: TGTGCCAGCAGCCAACGACGAGAGACCCAGTACTTC. Translating it yields CASSQRRETQYF. The chain links TRBV3-1 to TRBJ2-5; no firm D call. The CDR3 is 12 amino acids. Germline V gene lookup returns CDR1 LGHDT and CDR2 YNNKEL (reference sequence). Trimming stripped 2 bases from V and 4 bases from J, with 5 bases between.

The sample holds many counts of this clonotype. The junction does not match germline at one end; this may be a read error. V usage is TRBV7-2 and J usage is TRBJ2-1; D ambiguous. The CDR3 runs 18 residues. The germline V gene encodes CDR1 SGHTA and CDR2 FQGNSA. The DNA for the CDR3 is TGTGCCAGCAGCTTTTTGTTCACCCTGGCTGTCCTCTACAATGACCAGTTCTTC. It is translated as CASSFLFTLAVLYNDQFF.